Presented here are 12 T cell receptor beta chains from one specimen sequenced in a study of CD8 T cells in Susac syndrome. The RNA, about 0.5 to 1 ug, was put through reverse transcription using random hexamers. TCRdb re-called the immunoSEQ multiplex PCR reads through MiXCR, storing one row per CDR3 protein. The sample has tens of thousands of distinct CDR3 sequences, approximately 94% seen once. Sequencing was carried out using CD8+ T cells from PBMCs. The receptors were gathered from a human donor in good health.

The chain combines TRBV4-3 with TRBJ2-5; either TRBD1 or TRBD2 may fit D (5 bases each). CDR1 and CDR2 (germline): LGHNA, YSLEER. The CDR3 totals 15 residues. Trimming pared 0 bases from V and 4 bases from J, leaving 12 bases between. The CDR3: CASSQDLGDVETQYF. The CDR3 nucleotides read TGCGCCAGCAGCCAAGATCTCGGGGACGTAGAGACCCAGTACTTC.

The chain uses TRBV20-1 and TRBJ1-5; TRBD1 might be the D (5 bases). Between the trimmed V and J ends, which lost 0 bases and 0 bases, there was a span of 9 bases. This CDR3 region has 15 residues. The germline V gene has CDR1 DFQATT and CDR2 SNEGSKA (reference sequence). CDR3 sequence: CSARDRVSSNQPQHF. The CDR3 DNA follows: TGCAGTGCTAGAGACAGGGTTTCTAGCAATCAGCCCCAGCATTTT.

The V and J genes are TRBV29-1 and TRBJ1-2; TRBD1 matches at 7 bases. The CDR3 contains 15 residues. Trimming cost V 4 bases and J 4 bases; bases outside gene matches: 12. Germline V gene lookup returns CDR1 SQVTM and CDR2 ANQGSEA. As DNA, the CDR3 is TGCAGCGTTGCACCAAAATTGGACAGGATCTATGGCTACACCTTC. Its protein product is CSVAPKLDRIYGYTF. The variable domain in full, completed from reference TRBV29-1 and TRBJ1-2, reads SAVISQKPSRDICQRGTSLTIQCQVDSQVTMMFWYRQQPGQSLTLIATANQGSEATYESGFVIDKFPISRPNLTFSTLTVSNMSPEDSSIYLCSVAPKLDRIYGYTFGSGTRLTVV.

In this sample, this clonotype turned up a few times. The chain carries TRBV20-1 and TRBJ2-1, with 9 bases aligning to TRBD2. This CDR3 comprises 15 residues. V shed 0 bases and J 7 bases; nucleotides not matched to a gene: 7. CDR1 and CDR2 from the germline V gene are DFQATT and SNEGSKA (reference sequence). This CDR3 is CSARDQRLAGNEQFF. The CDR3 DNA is TGCAGTGCTAGAGATCAACGCCTAGCGGGAAATGAGCAGTTCTTC.

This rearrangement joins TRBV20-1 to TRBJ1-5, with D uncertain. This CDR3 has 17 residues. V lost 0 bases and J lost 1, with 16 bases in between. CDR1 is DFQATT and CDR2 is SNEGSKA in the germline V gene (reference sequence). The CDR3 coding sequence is TGCAGTGCTAGAGAAGAAGAGAAGCCGGGGAGCAATCAGCCCCAGCATTTT. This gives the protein CSAREEEKPGSNQPQHF.

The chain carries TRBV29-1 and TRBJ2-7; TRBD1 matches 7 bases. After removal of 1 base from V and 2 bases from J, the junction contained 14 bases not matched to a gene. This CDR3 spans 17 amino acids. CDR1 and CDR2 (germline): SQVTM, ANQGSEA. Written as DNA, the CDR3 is TGCAGCGTTGAAGGTTTTAGGGGACAGCCTAGAACCTACGAGCAGTACTTC. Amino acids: CSVEGFRGQPRTYEQYF.

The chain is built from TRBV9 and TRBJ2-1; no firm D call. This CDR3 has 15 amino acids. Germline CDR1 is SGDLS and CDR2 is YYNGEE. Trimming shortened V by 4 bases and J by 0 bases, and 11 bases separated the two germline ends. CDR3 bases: TGTGCCAGCAGCCCTTGGCTGAGCTCCTACAATGAGCAGTTCTTC. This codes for CASSPWLSSYNEQFF.

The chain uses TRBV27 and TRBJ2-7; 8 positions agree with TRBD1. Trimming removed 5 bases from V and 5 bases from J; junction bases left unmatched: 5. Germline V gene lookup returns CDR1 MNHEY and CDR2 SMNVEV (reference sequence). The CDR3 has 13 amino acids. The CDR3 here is CASSGQGDNEQYF. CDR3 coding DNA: TGTGCCAGCAGTGGACAGGGTGACAACGAGCAGTACTTC.

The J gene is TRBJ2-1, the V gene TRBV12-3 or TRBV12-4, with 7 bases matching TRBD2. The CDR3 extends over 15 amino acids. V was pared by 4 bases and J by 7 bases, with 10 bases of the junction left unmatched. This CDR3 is CASSWVGGGTNEQFF. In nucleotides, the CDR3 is TGTGCCAGCAGTTGGGTTGGGGGGGGAACGAATGAGCAGTTCTTC.

CDR3 sequence reads: CASSSGTGRQYV. The CDR3 DNA reads TGTGCCAGCAGTTCCGGGACAGGAAGGCAGTACGTC. The V call is TRBV12-3 or TRBV12-4, the J call TRBJ2-7, with 8 bases lining up with TRBD1. This CDR3 is built from 12 residues. With V trimmed by 4 bases and J by 9 bases, 5 bases remained unmatched.

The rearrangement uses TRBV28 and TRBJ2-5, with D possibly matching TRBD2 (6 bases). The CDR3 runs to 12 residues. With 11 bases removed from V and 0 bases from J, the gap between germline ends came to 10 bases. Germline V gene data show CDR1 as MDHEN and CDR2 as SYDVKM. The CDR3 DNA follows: TGTGCCGGAGGGTTCGACCAAGAGACCCAGTACTTC. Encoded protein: CAGGFDQETQYF.

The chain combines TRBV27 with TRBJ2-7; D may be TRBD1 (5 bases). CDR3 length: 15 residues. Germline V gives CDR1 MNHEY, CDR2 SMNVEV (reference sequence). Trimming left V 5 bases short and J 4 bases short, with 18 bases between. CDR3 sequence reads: CASSPTPSKGYEQYF. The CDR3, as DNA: TGTGCCAGCAGTCCGACACCCTCCAAGGGGTACGAGCAGTACTTC.